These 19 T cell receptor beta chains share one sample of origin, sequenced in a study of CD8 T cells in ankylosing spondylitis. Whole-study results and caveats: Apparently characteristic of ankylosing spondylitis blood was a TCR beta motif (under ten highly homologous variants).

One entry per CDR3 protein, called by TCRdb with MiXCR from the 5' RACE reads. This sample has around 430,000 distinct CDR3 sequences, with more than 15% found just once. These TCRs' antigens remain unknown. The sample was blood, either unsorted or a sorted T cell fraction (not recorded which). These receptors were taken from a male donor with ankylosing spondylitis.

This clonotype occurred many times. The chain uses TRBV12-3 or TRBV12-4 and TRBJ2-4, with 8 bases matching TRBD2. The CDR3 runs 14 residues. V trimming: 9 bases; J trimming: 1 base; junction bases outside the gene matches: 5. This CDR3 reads CASSSGDAKNIQYF. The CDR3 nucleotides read TGTGCCAGTAGTAGCGGGGATGCCAAAAACATTCAGTACTTC.

This CDR3 reads CASSEYAGSEQFF. In DNA, the CDR3 is TGTGCCAGCAGTGAATACGCGGGATCTGAGCAGTTCTTC. The rearrangement uses TRBV25-1 and TRBJ2-1; D might be TRBD2 (6 bases). The CDR3 length is 13 residues. Germline V CDR1 and CDR2: MGHDK, SYGVNS. Trimming removed 0 bases at V and 9 bases at J, with 9 bases between.

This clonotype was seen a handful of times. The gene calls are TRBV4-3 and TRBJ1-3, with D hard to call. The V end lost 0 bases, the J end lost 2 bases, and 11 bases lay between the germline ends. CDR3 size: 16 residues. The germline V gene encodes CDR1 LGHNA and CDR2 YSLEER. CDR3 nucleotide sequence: TGCGCCAGCAGCCAAGATTCCCTGAGTGCTGGAAACACCATATATTTT. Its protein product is CASSQDSLSAGNTIYF.

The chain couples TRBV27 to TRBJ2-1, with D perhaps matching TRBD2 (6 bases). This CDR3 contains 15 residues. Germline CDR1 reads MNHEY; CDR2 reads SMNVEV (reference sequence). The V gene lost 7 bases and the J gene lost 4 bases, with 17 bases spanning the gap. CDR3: CASTRGGATYNEQFF. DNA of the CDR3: TGTGCCAGCACCCGAGGCGGGGCCACTTACAATGAGCAGTTCTTC.

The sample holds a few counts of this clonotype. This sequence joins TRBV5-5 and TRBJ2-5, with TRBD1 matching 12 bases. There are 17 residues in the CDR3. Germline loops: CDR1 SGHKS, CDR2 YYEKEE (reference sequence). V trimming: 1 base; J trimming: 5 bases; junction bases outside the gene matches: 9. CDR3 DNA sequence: TGTGCCAGCAGCTTGTCGGCTGGGACAGGGGGCCGGGAGACCCAGTACTTC. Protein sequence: CASSLSAGTGGRETQYF.

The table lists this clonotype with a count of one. The CDR3 bases are TGCAGTGCTAGGAAAGGGGGGTTCACCGGGGAGCTGTTTTTT. Translating gives CSARKGGFTGELFF. The genes are TRBV20-1 and TRBJ2-2; D possibly uses TRBD1 or TRBD2 (6 bases each). Trimming took 3 bases from V and 4 from J, leaving 12 bases between them. CDR1 is DFQATT, CDR2 SNEGSKA, per germline (reference sequence). This CDR3 comprises 14 residues.

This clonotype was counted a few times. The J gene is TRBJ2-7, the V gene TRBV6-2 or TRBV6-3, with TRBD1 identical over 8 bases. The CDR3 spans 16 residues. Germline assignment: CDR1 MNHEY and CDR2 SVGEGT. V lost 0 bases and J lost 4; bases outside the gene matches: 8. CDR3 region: CASSYSTRGPVYEQYF. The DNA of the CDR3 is TGTGCCAGCAGTTACTCGACCAGGGGGCCCGTTTACGAGCAGTACTTC.

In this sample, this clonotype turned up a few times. The CDR3 DNA sequence: TGTGCCAGTAATGGCCAGGGCCGCTACACCTTC. Encoded protein: CASNGQGRYTF. The chain carries TRBV19 and TRBJ1-2, with D perhaps TRBD1 (5 bases). CDR1 LNHDA and CDR2 SQIVND come from the germline V gene (reference sequence). The CDR3 sequence is 11 residues long. Trimming removed 7 bases from V and 9 bases from J, with 12 bases in between.

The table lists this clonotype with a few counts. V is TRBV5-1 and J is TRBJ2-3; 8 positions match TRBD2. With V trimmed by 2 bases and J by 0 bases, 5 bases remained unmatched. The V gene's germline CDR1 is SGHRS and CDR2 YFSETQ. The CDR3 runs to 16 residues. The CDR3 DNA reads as TGCGCCAGCAGCTTCATAGCGGGAACTAGCACAGATACGCAGTATTTT. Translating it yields CASSFIAGTSTDTQYF.

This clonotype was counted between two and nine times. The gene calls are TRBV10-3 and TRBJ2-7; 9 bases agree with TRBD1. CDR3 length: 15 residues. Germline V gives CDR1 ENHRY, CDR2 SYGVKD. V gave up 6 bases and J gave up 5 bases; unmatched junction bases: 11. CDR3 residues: CAIRGSGTGIHEQYF. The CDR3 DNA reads TGTGCCATCAGGGGGTCTGGGACAGGGATACACGAGCAGTACTTC.

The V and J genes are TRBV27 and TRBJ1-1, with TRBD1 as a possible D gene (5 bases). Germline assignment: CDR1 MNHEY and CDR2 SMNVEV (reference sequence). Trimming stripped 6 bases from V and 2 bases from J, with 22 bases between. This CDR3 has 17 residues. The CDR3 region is CASSQRSGPGINTEAFF. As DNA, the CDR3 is TGTGCCAGCAGCCAAAGGAGTGGGCCAGGGATAAACACTGAAGCTTTCTTT.

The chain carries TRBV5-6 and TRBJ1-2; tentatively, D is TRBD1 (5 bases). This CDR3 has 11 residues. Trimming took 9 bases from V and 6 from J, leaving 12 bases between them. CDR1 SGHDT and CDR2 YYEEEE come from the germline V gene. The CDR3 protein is CATQGTDGYTF. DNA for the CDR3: TGTGCCACCCAGGGCACTGATGGCTACACCTTC.

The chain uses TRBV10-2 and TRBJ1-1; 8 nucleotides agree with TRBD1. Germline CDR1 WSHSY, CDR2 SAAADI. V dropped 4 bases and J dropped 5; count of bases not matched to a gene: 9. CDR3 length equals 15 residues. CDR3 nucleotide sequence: TGCGCCAGCAGTGGCACCCAGGGGGCTCGGACTGAAGCTTTCTTT. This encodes CASSGTQGARTEAFF.

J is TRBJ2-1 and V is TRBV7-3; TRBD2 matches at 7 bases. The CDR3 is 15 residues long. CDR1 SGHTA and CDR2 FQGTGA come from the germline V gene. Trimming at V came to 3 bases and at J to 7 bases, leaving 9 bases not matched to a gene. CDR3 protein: CASSFDGRALNEQFF. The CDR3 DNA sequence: TGTGCCAGCAGCTTTGATGGGAGGGCCCTGAATGAGCAGTTCTTC.

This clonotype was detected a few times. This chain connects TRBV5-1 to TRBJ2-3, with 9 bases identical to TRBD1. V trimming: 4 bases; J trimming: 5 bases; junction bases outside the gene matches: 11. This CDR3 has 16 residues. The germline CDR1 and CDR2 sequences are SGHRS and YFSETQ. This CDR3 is CASSRPGTGILDTQYF. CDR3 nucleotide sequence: TGCGCCAGCAGCCGACCCGGGACAGGGATATTAGATACGCAGTATTTT.

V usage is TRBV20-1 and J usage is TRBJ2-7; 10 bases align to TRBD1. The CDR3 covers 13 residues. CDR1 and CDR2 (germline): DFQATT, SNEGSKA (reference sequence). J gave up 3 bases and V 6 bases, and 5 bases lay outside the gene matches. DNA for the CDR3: TGCAGTGCGCGGACAGGGGGATACTACGAGCAGTACTTC. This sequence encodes CSARTGGYYEQYF.

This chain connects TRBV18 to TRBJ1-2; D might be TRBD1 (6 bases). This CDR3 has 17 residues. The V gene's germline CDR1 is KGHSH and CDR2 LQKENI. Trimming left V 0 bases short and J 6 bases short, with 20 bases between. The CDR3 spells CASSPPGAGRRPNGYTF. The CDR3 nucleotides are TGTGCCAGCTCACCACCGGGGGCAGGGCGGCGACCCAATGGCTACACCTTC.

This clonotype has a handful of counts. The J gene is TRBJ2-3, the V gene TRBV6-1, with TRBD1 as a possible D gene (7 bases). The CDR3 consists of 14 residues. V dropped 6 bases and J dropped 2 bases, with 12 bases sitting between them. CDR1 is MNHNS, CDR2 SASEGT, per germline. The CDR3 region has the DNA TGTGCCAGCAGGGGGGGACAGCACACAGATACGCAGTATTTT. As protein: CASRGGQHTDTQYF.

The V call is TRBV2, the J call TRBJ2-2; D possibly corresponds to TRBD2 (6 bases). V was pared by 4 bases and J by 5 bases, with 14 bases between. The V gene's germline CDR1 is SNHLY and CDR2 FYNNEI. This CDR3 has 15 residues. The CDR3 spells CASSGNGSPTGELFF. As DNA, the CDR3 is TGTGCCAGCAGTGGGAACGGGAGTCCGACCGGGGAGCTGTTTTTT.